This is a list of T cell receptor beta chains from one sample in a study of cytomegalovirus exposure and HLA in healthy donors. Sequencing was performed with immunoSEQ multiplex PCR; in TCRdb, only in-frame clones are kept and a portion is missing. The data show about 120,000 clones, less than 10% seen once. What was sequenced was PBMCs. The receptors were gathered from a woman between 40 and 55 years old in good health and CMV-seropositive. Both conserved end residues are part of each CDR3.

cdr3_aa j_call v_call
CASSGQRNTIYF TRBJ1-3 TRBV6-6
CASSYLGLATDTQYF TRBJ2-3 TRBV6-5
CASSLDKTGELFF TRBJ2-2 TRBV7-2
CASSFQGNTEAFF TRBJ1-1 TRBV7-9
CASSFDRDNGYTF TRBJ1-2 TRBV5-4
CASSRGGVYGYTF TRBJ1-2 TRBV6-5
CASSFWGGLTEAFF TRBJ1-1 TRBV27
CASNEGAGANVLTF TRBJ2-6 TRBV9
CASSPTMRTGAYEQYF TRBJ2-7 TRBV7-6
CASKGGAGLYEQYF TRBJ2-7 TRBV28
CASSFAGQGRYEQYF TRBJ2-7 TRBV7-9
CASSRLRGSTEAFF TRBJ1-1 TRBV4-1
CASGGGFSGYTF TRBJ1-2 TRBV2
CASSLSGQGTYTF TRBJ1-2 TRBV27
CASSPGTSGGNTYNEQFF TRBJ2-1 TRBV5-6
CASSLPPGTANSYEQYF TRBJ2-7 TRBV27
CASSPPGGVTEAFF TRBJ1-1 TRBV6-5
CAWSVYRANTEAFF TRBJ1-1 TRBV30
CASSLRDGFTYEQYF TRBJ2-7 TRBV11-2
CASTFSGGSHNEQFF TRBJ2-1 TRBV7-3
CASSLAGRGNTEAFF TRBJ1-1 TRBV7-9
CASSLGQGVIYEQYF TRBJ2-7 TRBV13
CSAVPGAEAFF TRBJ1-1 TRBV20-1
CASSSRGLEQYF TRBJ2-7 TRBV7-2
CASSEGDRASPQYF TRBJ2-3 TRBV2
CASSPRQSYNYGYTF TRBJ1-2 TRBV7-8
CAWNKRRVNTEAFF TRBJ1-1 TRBV30
CASGALFETDSYEQYF TRBJ2-7 TRBV28
CSVEVAGGQGRNTGELFF TRBJ2-2 TRBV29-1
CASSLAGGRYNEQFF TRBJ2-1 TRBV7-8
CASRSTDYGYTF TRBJ1-2 TRBV25-1
CAISGTGSGNTIYF TRBJ1-3 TRBV10-3